This section outlines one TCR beta chain sequence together with its context. The target antigen is unknown. TCRdb fed the reads into MiXCR, producing one record per CDR3 protein. The sample gives under 350,000 distinct CDR3 sequences, around 20% of which show up once; approximately 20% is in the top ten. This CDR3 contains 17 residues. Per germline, CDR1 MNHEY and CDR2 SVGEGT. After removal of 6 bases from V and 4 bases from J, the junction contained 10 bases not matched to a gene. The data are from a study of T cell repertoires in cytomegalovirus infection. Study context: A matching HLA type, together with CMV infection, was signaled by public TCR beta signatures.

The clonotype comes from a human donor in good health (CMV status not recorded). Some clones in this sample may be carry-over from other donors' samples. This sequence joins TRBV6-2 or TRBV6-3 and TRBJ2-1, with TRBD2 identical over 12 bases. The sample here was cultured PBMCs, taken from culture after CMV antigen stimulation. The CDR3 region is CASRRAALAGGYNEQFF. The CDR3 DNA follows: TGTGCCAGCAGACGGGCCGCACTAGCGGGAGGATACAATGAGCAGTTCTTC.